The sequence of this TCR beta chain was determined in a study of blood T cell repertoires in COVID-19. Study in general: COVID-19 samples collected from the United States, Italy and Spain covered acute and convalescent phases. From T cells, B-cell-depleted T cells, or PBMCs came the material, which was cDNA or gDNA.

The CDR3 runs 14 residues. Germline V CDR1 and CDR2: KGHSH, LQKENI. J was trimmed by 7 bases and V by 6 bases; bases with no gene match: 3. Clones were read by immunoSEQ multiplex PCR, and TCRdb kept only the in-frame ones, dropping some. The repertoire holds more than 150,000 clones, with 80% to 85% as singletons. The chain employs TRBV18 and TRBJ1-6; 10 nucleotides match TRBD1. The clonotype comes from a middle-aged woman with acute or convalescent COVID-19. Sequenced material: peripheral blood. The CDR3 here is CASSEGQGNSPLHF. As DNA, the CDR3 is TGTGCCAGCTCCGAGGGACAGGGGAATTCACCCCTCCACTTT.